The subject of this entry is one T cell receptor (beta chain). This clone's antigen is unknown. No base qualities exist here, and no much larger clone lies one base off it. Genomic DNA served as template for TCR beta VDJ combination and CDR3 sequence profiling. An Illumina HiSeq 2000 was the platform used for TCR repertoire sequencing. On the study's bioinformatics: TRBV/TRBJ rearrangement plots, CDR3 size and DJ length profiles, and Simpson's diversity index were used to evaluate the repertoires. Whichever DNA sequence was most abundant in the deep sequencing data was defined as the immunodominant clone. CDR3 amino acid sequences were screened for sharing across subjects and were compared with published repertoires and the VDJdb database. TCRdb redid the processing of the public reads, applying fastp at Q25 and MiXCR, and retained in-frame beta chains. Entries are consolidated by CDR3 protein sequence, retaining the most common genes and DNA. The V and J calls come from TCRdb's annotation, not from the publication. Within this sample are about 240,000 distinct CDR3 sequences, with around 45% of them counted one time only. Clones ranked in the top ten supply 7% to 9.5% of the sample.

CDR1 SGHVS and CDR2 FQNEAQ are derived from the germline V gene. From its cysteine to its phenylalanine, the CDR3 spans 13 amino acids. Of all the DNA, just the CDR3 is kept, 39 bases in frame from base 1. V and J lose 4 bases and 4 bases, and a span of 10 bases separates them. This specimen belongs to a study of CD8+CD57+ T cells in acquired aplastic anemia (dated by TCRdb to the late 2010s). Notes on the research overall: DNA extracted from sorted CD4+ and CD8+ cells had a mean of roughly 3.4 ug, with a range of roughly 0.18 to 27.4 ug. CD8+CD57+ expansion was defined as frequency above the mean frequency observed in healthy subjects.

Overall study results and their limits: Around 27 CD8+ CDR3 sequences were shared between patients and controls but appeared highly expressed in patients and within their immunodominant clones. Between patients and healthy controls, no significant difference in CD8+ Simpson's diversity was found (P=0.060).

The patients picked for sequencing were ones in whom flow cytometry had shown an expansion of CD8+CD57+ cells. Every patient had severe acquired aplastic anemia, diagnosed using the International Study of Aplastic Anemia and Agranulocytosis and Camitta criteria. At the time blood was sampled, none of the patients had received any therapy. In the study, sorted CD4+ and CD8+ blood T cells from patients with severe aplastic anemia and from healthy subjects underwent deep sequencing of TCR repertoires. In the USA, patient enrollment took place under clinicaltrials.gov protocols 00001620, 01623167, 00001397, 00071045, 00081523 and 00961064. Ficoll-Paque density gradient centrifugation was used to isolate peripheral blood mononuclear cells. Before DNA extraction, CD4+ and CD8+ T cells were sorted with FACS or magnetic beads.

The chain is encoded by TRBV7-8 joined to TRBJ1-2; the D gene is possibly TRBD1, with 5 bases matching. The sequence was obtained from a human donor with aplastic anemia. The sequenced sample was sorted CD4+, CD8+, or CD8+CD57+ T cells (not recorded which) from PBMCs. DNA sequence: TGTGCCAGCAGCTACGGGACTAGCTATGGCTACACCTTC. Translated, this is CASSYGTSYGYTF.